These T cell receptor beta chains were read from a single sample in a study of cytomegalovirus exposure and HLA in healthy donors. The protocol was immunoSEQ multiplex PCR, while the TCRdb copy is restricted to in-frame clones and leaves out a portion. The table lists approximately 180,000 clones, roughly 76% of them singletons. The sample consisted of PBMCs. The receptors here all came from a woman between 18 and 29 years old in good health and CMV-seropositive. Both conserved end residues are part of each CDR3. A D gene is named only where the DNA matches it firmly. Only some rows state a clone size, as once, few, many or a class for expanded clones.

>once|TRBD2|TRBJ2-7|TRBV11-2
CASGAGGYEQYF
TGTGCCAGCGGAGCGGGGGGATACGAGCAGTACTTC
>.|.|TRBJ2-1|TRBV6-1
CASSQWGSSYNEQFF
TGTGCCAGCAGCCAGTGGGGCAGCTCCTACAATGAGCAGTTCTTC
>.|.|TRBJ2-5|TRBV9
CASSGRDETQYF
TGTGCCAGCAGCGGACGGGATGAGACCCAGTACTTC
>.|.|TRBJ2-2|TRBV6-6
CATGGGLAGNTGELFF
TGTGCCACCGGCGGCGGGCTCGCGGGGAACACCGGGGAGCTGTTTTTT
>.|.|TRBJ2-5|TRBV9
CASSVTGGRETQYF
TGTGCCAGCAGCGTAACTGGGGGGAGGGAGACCCAGTACTTC
>.|TRBD1|TRBJ1-5|TRBV28
CASSSINRGNQPQHF
TGTGCCAGCAGTTCCATAAACAGGGGAAATCAGCCCCAGCATTTT
>once|TRBD1|TRBJ1-3|TRBV6-1
CASRTRDSSGNTIYF
TGTGCCAGCAGAACCCGGGACAGCTCTGGAAACACCATATATTTT
>once|.|TRBJ2-7|TRBV11-2
CASSLRLPLDEQYF
TGTGCCAGCAGCTTACGCCTTCCCTTAGACGAGCAGTACTTC
>.|.|TRBJ1-2|TRBV7-9
CASSLSGRAYGYTF
TGTGCCAGCAGCTTAAGCGGGAGGGCCTATGGCTACACCTTC
>.|.|TRBJ2-2|TRBV7-9
CASSYPERGGGELFF
TGTGCCAGCAGCTACCCCGAACGGGGAGGCGGGGAGCTGTTTTTT